This TCR beta chain was captured by sequencing in a study of T cell responses to AZD1222 COVID-19 vaccine. TCRdb's copy holds only in-frame clones and misses some; the assay was immunoSEQ multiplex PCR. The data contain under 150,000 clones, around 89% of them singletons. CDR1 is GTSNPN and CDR2 is SVGIG in the germline V gene (reference sequence). V lost 7 bases, J lost 5 bases, and 18 bases lay in between. The CDR3 is made up of 13 amino acids. This clone has only one observation. The sample in question was peripheral blood, obtained on day 0 of MenACWY control vaccination. This chain connects TRBV30 to TRBJ2-7, with a weak D call TRBD2 (5 bases). The TCR was taken from an adult in good health. The CDR3 sequence is CAFGLNDVDEQYF. Here the CDR3 DNA reads TGTGCCTTTGGACTCAATGATGTCGACGAGCAGTACTTC.